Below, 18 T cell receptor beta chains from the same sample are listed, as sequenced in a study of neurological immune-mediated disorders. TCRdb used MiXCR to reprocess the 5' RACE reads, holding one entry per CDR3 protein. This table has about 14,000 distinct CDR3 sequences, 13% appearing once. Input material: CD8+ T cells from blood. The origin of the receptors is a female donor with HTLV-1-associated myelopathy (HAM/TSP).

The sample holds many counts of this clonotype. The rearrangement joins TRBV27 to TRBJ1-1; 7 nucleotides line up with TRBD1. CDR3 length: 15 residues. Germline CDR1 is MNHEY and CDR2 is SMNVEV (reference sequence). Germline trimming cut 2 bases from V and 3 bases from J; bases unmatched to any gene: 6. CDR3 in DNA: TGTGCCAGCAGTTTAGGAGCCCAGGGGGACACTGAAGCTTTCTTT. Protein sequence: CASSLGAQGDTEAFF.

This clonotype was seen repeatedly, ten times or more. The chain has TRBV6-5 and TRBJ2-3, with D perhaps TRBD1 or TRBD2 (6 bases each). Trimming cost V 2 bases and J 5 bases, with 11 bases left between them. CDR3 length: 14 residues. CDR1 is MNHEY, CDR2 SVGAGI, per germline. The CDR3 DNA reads TGTGCCAGCAGTTACGGGGGGCGCGAAGATACGCAGTATTTT. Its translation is CASSYGGREDTQYF.

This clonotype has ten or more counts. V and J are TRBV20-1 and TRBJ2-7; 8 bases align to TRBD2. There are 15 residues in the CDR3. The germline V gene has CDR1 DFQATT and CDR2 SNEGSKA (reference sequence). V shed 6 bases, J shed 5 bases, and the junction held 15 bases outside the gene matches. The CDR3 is CSATSGGGIADEQYF. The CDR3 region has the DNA TGCAGTGCCACCTCGGGGGGGGGTATCGCCGACGAGCAGTACTTC.

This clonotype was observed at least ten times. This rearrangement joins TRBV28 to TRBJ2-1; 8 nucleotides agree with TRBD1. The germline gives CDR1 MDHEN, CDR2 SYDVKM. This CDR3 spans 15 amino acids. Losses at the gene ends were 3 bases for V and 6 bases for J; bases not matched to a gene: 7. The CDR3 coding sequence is TGTGCCAGCAGTTTCTGGCAGGGGGCCCGCAATGAGCAGTTCTTC. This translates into CASSFWQGARNEQFF.

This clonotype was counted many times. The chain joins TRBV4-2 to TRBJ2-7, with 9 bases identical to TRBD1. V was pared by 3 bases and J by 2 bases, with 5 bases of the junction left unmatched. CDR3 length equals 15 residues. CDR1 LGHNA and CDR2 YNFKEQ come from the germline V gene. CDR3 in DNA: TGTGCCAGCAGCCAGACGGGGACAGGGCCCTACGAGCAGTACTTC. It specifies CASSQTGTGPYEQYF.

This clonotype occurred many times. CDR3 in DNA: TGTGCCAGCAGCGTACTGAGTACAGGGGCCTCTAATTCACCCCTCCACTTT. It specifies CASSVLSTGASNSPLHF. This chain joins TRBV9 and TRBJ1-6; 7 nucleotides match TRBD1. Trimming took 1 base from V and 6 from J; bases not matched to a gene: 10. Germline-derived CDR1 and CDR2 are SGDLS and YYNGEE. The CDR3 length is 17 residues.

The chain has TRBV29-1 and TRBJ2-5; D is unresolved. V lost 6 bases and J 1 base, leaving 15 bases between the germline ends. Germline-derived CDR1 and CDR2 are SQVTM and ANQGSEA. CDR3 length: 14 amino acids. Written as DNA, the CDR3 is TGCAGCGTCAGGATTTGGGATGCCCAAGAGACCCAGTACTTC. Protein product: CSVRIWDAQETQYF.

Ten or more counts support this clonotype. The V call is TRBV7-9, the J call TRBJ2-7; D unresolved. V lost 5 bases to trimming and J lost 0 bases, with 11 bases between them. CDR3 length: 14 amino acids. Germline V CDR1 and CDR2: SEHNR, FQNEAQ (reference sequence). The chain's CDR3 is CASSPVGHSYEQYF. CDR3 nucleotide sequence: TGTGCCAGCAGCCCCGTCGGGCACTCCTACGAGCAGTACTTC.

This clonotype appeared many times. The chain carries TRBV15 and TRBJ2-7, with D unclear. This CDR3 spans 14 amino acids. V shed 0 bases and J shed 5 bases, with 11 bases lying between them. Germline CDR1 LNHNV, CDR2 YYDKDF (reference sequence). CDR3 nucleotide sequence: TGTGCCACCAGCAGAGATTCGCGGAGCCACGAGCAGTACTTC. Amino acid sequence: CATSRDSRSHEQYF.

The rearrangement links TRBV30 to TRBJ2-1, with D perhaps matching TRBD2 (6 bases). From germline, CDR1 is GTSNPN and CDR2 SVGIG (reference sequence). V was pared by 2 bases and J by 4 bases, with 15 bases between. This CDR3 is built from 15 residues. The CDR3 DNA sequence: TGTGCCTGGAGTTTAGCGGACCTAGGGTACAATGAGCAGTTCTTC. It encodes CAWSLADLGYNEQFF.

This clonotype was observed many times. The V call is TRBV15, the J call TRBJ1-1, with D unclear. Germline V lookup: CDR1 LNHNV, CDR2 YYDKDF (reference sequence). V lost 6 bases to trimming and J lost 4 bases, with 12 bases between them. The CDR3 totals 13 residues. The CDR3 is CATRDRASTEAFF. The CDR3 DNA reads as TGTGCCACCAGGGATAGGGCGAGCACTGAAGCTTTCTTT.

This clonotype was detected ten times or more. CDR3 in DNA: TGTGCCAGCAGTGAAGGTGCATGGGTCGGGATGAACACTGAAGCTTTCTTT. It yields the protein CASSEGAWVGMNTEAFF. The rearrangement joins TRBV25-1 to TRBJ1-1; D uncertain. V was clipped by 2 bases and J by 0 bases, with 16 bases between them. Germline V gene lookup returns CDR1 MGHDK and CDR2 SYGVNS. The CDR3 is 17 residues long.

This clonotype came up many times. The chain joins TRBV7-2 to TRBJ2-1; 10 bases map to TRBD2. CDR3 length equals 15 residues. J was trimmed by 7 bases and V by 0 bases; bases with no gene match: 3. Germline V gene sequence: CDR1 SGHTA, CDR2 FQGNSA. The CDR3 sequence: CASSLAGLAANEQFF. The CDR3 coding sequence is TGTGCCAGCAGCTTAGCAGGACTAGCGGCAAATGAGCAGTTCTTC.

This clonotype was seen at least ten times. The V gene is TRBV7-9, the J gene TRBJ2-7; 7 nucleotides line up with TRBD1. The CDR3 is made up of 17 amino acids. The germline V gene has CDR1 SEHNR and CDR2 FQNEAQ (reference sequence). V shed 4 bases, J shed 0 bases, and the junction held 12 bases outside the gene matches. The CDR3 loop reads CASSSTDRPQSSYEQYF. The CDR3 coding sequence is TGTGCCAGCAGCTCTACGGACAGGCCTCAAAGCTCCTACGAGCAGTACTTC.

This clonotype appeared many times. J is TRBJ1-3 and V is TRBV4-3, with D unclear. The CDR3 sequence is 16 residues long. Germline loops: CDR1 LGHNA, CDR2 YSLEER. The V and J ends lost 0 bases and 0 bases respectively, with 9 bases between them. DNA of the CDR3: TGCGCCAGCAGCCAAGAACTGGTGATCTCTGGAAACACCATATATTTT. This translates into CASSQELVISGNTIYF.

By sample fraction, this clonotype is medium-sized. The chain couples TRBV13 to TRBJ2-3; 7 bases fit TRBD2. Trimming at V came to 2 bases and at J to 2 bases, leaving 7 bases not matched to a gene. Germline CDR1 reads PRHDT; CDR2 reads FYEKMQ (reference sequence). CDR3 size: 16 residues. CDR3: CASSLTPGGLTDTQYF. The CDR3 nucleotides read TGTGCCAGCAGCTTAACCCCGGGGGGTCTCACAGATACGCAGTATTTT.

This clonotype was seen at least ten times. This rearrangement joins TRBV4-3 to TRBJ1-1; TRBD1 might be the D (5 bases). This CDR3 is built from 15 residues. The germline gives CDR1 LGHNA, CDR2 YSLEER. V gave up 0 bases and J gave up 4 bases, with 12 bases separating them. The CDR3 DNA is TGCGCCAGCAGCCAAGATAGGCAGGGCCGCACTGAAGCTTTCTTT. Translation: CASSQDRQGRTEAFF.

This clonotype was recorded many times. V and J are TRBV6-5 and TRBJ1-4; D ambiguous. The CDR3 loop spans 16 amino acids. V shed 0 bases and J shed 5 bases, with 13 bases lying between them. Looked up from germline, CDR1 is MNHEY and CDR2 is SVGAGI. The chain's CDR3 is CASSYSIPRWNEKLFF. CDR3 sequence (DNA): TGTGCCAGCAGTTACTCGATTCCCCGATGGAATGAAAAACTGTTTTTT.